Many counts were recorded for the clone carrying this T cell receptor (beta chain). Construction of the TCR beta libraries employed iRepertoire HTBI primers in conjunction with Arm-PCR of CDR3 regions. TCRdb reanalysed the multiplex PCR reads using MiXCR and keeps one entry per CDR3 protein. The sample consists of about 530,000 distinct CDR3 sequences, 15% to 20% of them appearing once. This specimen belongs to a study of regulatory T cells in long-lasting Graves disease. As to time point: newly diagnosed GD, antithyroid drugs for less than 3 months. From RNA extracted from PBMCs, the TCR library was made. Germline V gene sequence: CDR1 DFQATT, CDR2 SNEGSKA (reference sequence). This CDR3 comprises 16 residues. V lost 0 bases and J 2 bases, leaving 17 bases between the germline ends. The same sample was also used in a study of T cells in Graves' hyperthyroidism and ophthalmopathy.

This TCR came from a woman aged 35-60 years with Graves disease. The sequences come from peripheral blood mononuclear cells (PBMCs), collected at new diagnosis, from a patient treated with antithyroid drugs. J is TRBJ2-7 and V is TRBV20-1; no clear D gene. In DNA form, the CDR3 reads TGCAGTGCTAGAGATGTAGCCGGTGGGTTAGCCTACGAGCAGTACTTC. It codes for CSARDVAGGLAYEQYF.